A single sample gave rise to the 13 T cell receptor beta chains below, sequenced in a study of technical replicates of blood from a handful of donors. Sequenced by immunoSEQ multiplex PCR; TCRdb stores in-frame clones only, minus some. The data show 70,000 to 95,000 clones, about 97% seen once. The sample taken for sequencing was T cells isolated from PBMCs. These receptors all come from a human donor in good health.

This clone was recorded once. The chain has TRBV21-1 and TRBJ2-2; the listed D gene, TRBD1, was not tested against the DNA. TRBV21-1 is listed as a pseudogene. There are 17 residues in the CDR3. As DNA, the CDR3 is TGTGCCAGCAGCAAATGGGAGGGACAGGGGGACCCCGGGGAGCTGTTTTTT. The encoded protein is CASSKWEGQGDPGELFF.

The chain joins TRBV2 to TRBJ2-7, with 9 bases lining up with TRBD2. The CDR3 is 15 residues long. CDR1 and CDR2 (germline): SNHLY, FYNNEI. The junction had 12 bases not matched to a gene; V was cut back by 6 bases and J by 6 bases. CDR3 in amino acids: CASRGLGGRAIEQYF. The CDR3 region has the DNA TGTGCCAGCAGAGGACTGGGCGGGAGGGCCATCGAGCAGTACTTC.

CDR3 protein: CASSVGGGVNYGYTF. CDR3 in DNA: TGTGCCAGCAGCGTAGGAGGAGGGGTTAACTATGGCTACACCTTC. The rearrangement links TRBV9 to TRBJ1-2; a possible D gene is TRBD1 (5 bases). There are 15 residues in the CDR3. The V end lost 0 bases, the J end lost 1 base, and 10 bases lay between the germline ends. Germline V lookup: CDR1 SGDLS, CDR2 YYNGEE.

The chain combines TRBV7-9 with TRBJ1-1; the D gene is possibly TRBD1 (5 bases). The germline V gene has CDR1 SEHNR and CDR2 FQNEAQ (reference sequence). Trimming took 5 bases from V and 4 from J, leaving 20 bases between them. This CDR3 is built from 16 residues. CDR3 DNA: TGTGCCAGCAGCCTCGGTGGGTCAGGACAAGCCACTGAAGCTTTCTTT. Translated: CASSLGGSGQATEAFF.

The J gene is TRBJ2-3, the V gene TRBV5-1; tentative D call: TRBD2 (6 bases). The CDR3 consists of 16 residues. Germline V gives CDR1 SGHRS, CDR2 YFSETQ. Trimming removed 2 bases from V and 5 bases from J, with 18 bases in between. The CDR3 is CASSLGRQGPKDTQYF. The CDR3 DNA follows: TGCGCCAGCAGCTTAGGGAGGCAGGGACCGAAAGATACGCAGTATTTT. The variable domain in full, completed from reference TRBV5-1 and TRBJ2-3, reads KAGVTQTPRYLIKTRGQQVTLSCSPISGHRSVSWYQQTPGQGLQFLFEYFSETQRNKGNFPGRFSGRQFSNSRSEMNVSTLELGDSALYLCASSLGRQGPKDTQYFGPGTRLTVL.

This chain connects TRBV30 to TRBJ1-4; D is undetermined. Germline CDR1 reads GTSNPN; CDR2 reads SVGIG (reference sequence). CDR3 length: 15 residues. V shed 2 bases and J shed 1 base, with 11 bases lying between them. DNA of the CDR3: TGTGCCTGGAGTCCCCGGAGAGAAACTAATGAAAAACTGTTTTTT. Residues: CAWSPRRETNEKLFF.

The CDR3, as DNA: TGTGCCAGCAGGTTGTACGCGGACTCTGGAAACACCATATATTTT. Amino acid sequence: CASRLYADSGNTIYF. The chain recombines TRBV5-6 with TRBJ1-3, with no clear D. V lost 5 bases, J lost 0 bases, and 12 bases lay in between. Germline-derived CDR1 and CDR2 are SGHDT and YYEEEE. The CDR3 spans 15 residues.

The chain links TRBV29-1 to TRBJ2-5, with 8 nucleotides matching TRBD1. CDR3 length: 13 residues. The germline V gene has CDR1 SQVTM and CDR2 ANQGSEA. V lost 6 bases and J lost 5; bases outside the gene matches: 8. In nucleotides, the CDR3 is TGCAGCGTCGAGCGGACAGGGTTTGAGACCCAGTACTTC. Residues: CSVERTGFETQYF.

V and J are TRBV19 and TRBJ2-7, with 7 bases identical to TRBD1. The CDR3 consists of 16 residues. The germline V gene has CDR1 LNHDA and CDR2 SQIVND (reference sequence). Trimming cost V 1 base and J 3 bases; bases outside gene matches: 9. The CDR3 region has the DNA TGTGCCAGTAGTATAGGAAGGACAGGAGTCAACTACGAGCAGTACTTC. Amino acid sequence: CASSIGRTGVNYEQYF.

The count of this clone is one. The chain carries TRBV19 and TRBJ2-7; 8 bases map to TRBD1. Losses at the gene ends were 2 bases for V and 4 bases for J; bases not matched to a gene: 4. This CDR3 comprises 14 residues. The germline gives CDR1 LNHDA, CDR2 SQIVND (reference sequence). The CDR3 coding sequence is TGTGCCAGTAGTATAAGCCAGGGGGCATACGAGCAGTACTTC. Its protein is CASSISQGAYEQYF.

The chain recombines TRBV18 with TRBJ2-3, with 9 nucleotides matching TRBD1. Per the germline V gene, CDR1 is KGHSH and CDR2 is LQKENI. The CDR3 is 16 amino acids. With 6 bases clipped from V and 8 bases from J, the junction kept 15 bases outside the gene matches. Here the CDR3 DNA reads TGTGCCAGCTCCCACGATACAAACACAGGGGGCGGTACGCAGTATTTT. It is translated as CASSHDTNTGGGTQYF.

The chain joins TRBV5-4 to TRBJ2-1; TRBD1 agrees at 7 bases. V gave up 3 bases and J gave up 1 base; unmatched junction bases: 7. CDR3 size: 16 residues. Per germline, CDR1 SGHNT and CDR2 YYREEE (reference sequence). CDR3 coding DNA: TGTGCCAGCAGCTCCAATAACAGGGGTTCCTACAATGAGCAGTTCTTC. Residues: CASSSNNRGSYNEQFF.

The chain combines TRBV2 with TRBJ1-1; no clear D gene. CDR1 is SNHLY, CDR2 FYNNEI, per germline. The CDR3 covers 15 residues. The V and J ends lost 0 bases and 1 base respectively, with 9 bases between them. In nucleotides, the CDR3 is TGTGCCAGCAGTGAAGCGCCGACGGGGAACACTGAAGCTTTCTTT. It codes for CASSEAPTGNTEAFF.